This T cell receptor (beta chain) was sequenced for a study of blood T cell repertoires in COVID-19. About the study: Researchers got acute and convalescent COVID-19 samples from the United States, Italy and Spain. In each case, the material was cDNA or gDNA derived from T cells, B-cell-depleted T cells, or PBMCs.

Authors' data handling: Amplification with reference gene primers provided the estimates of nucleated cell counts. Here immunoSEQ multiplex PCR was the method, and the copy in TCRdb shows in-frame clones only, minus some. That table furnishes V, J and clone size, whereas the DNA furnished D and trimming. This sample has 200,000 to 250,000 clones, with just over 85% found just once. Germline V gene sequence: CDR1 LNHDA, CDR2 SQIVND (reference sequence). The CDR3 is made up of 15 amino acids. With 5 bases removed from V and 2 bases from J, the gap between germline ends came to 13 bases. This clonotype originated in a man aged 18 to 30 with active or convalescent COVID-19. The V gene is TRBV19, the J gene TRBJ2-1; D might be TRBD2 (6 bases). The material sequenced was peripheral blood. CDR3 region: CASSSGRGAYNEQFF. The CDR3, as DNA: TGTGCCAGTAGTTCGGGGCGGGGTGCCTACAATGAGCAGTTCTTC. Full variable domain (missing parts from reference TRBV19 and TRBJ2-1): DGGITQSPKYLFRKEGQNVTLSCEQNLNHDAMYWYRQDPGQGLRLIYYSQIVNDFQKGDIAEGYSVSREKKESFPLTVTSAQKNPTAFYLCASSSGRGAYNEQFFGPGTRLTVL.